Below, 22 T cell receptor beta chains from the same sample are listed, as sequenced in a study of T cells in Graves' hyperthyroidism and ophthalmopathy. Amplified TCR beta CDR3 regions came from RNA transcripts. HTBI primers were used for first-round RT-PCR of the TCR CDR3. One entry per CDR3 protein results from TCRdb running MiXCR on the multiplex PCR reads. The sample contains roughly 740,000 distinct CDR3 sequences, around 17% of which appear only once. The sequenced material came from blood. The receptors come from a man between 18 and 35 years old with Graves' hyperthyroidism.

This clonotype appeared a few times. The chain has TRBV20-1 and TRBJ2-5; D ambiguous. The germline gives CDR1 DFQATT, CDR2 SNEGSKA (reference sequence). Between the trimmed V and J ends, which lost 6 bases and 0 bases, there was a span of 11 bases. This CDR3 region has 13 residues. CDR3: CSATDRHQETQYF. The CDR3 coding sequence is TGCAGTGCAACTGACCGACACCAAGAGACCCAGTACTTC.

The rearrangement joins TRBV27 to TRBJ1-6; the D gene is possibly TRBD1 (5 bases). CDR1 and CDR2 (germline): MNHEY, SMNVEV (reference sequence). The CDR3 spans 16 residues. V gave up 2 bases and J gave up 7 bases, with 15 bases separating them. Written as DNA, the CDR3 is TGTGCCAGCAGTTTAAGCAGGGTTATTGGCAATTCACCCCTCCACTTT. Translation: CASSLSRVIGNSPLHF.

This clonotype showed up just a few times. DNA of the CDR3: TGCAGCGTGAGGACCGGGACAGGCTACGGCATTCAGTACTTC. Translated: CSVRTGTGYGIQYF. This chain connects TRBV29-1 to TRBJ2-4; 8 positions match TRBD1. J gave up 9 bases and V 6 bases, and 13 bases lay outside the gene matches. In germline, CDR1 is SQVTM, CDR2 ANQGSEA. The CDR3 contains 14 residues.

This clonotype was recorded many times. DNA of the CDR3: TGTGCCTGGAGAGGTGGCACTAGCCGAGGTTCTTACAATGAGCAGTTCTTC. Amino acid sequence: CAWRGGTSRGSYNEQFF. J is TRBJ2-1 and V is TRBV30; D might be TRBD2 (6 bases). CDR3 length: 17 residues. Germline loops: CDR1 GTSNPN, CDR2 SVGIG (reference sequence). Trimming removed 3 bases at V and 4 bases at J, with 22 bases between.

The V and J genes are TRBV28 and TRBJ2-7, with a weak D call TRBD1 (7 bases). From germline, CDR1 is MDHEN and CDR2 SYDVKM. This CDR3 region has 16 residues. The V end lost 3 bases, the J end lost 5 bases, and 20 bases lay between the germline ends. CDR3 region: CASSFTLGQGGHEQYF. The CDR3 coding sequence is TGTGCCAGCAGTTTTACCCTGGGCCAGGGGGGACACGAGCAGTACTTC.

This clonotype was observed at least ten times. The chain has TRBV6-5 and TRBJ2-1; 13 nucleotides line up with TRBD2. The CDR3 length is 16 residues. Trimming at V came to 2 bases and at J to 6 bases, leaving 4 bases not matched to a gene. Germline V gene sequence: CDR1 MNHEY, CDR2 SVGAGI. CDR3 residues: CASSYPGLAGANEQFF. The CDR3 DNA sequence: TGTGCCAGCAGTTACCCCGGACTAGCGGGAGCCAATGAGCAGTTCTTC.

J is TRBJ2-3 and V is TRBV20-1, with 8 nucleotides matching TRBD2. The germline CDR1 and CDR2 sequences are DFQATT and SNEGSKA (reference sequence). The trim removed 1 base at V and 5 bases at J, leaving 8 bases unmatched. This CDR3 has 15 residues. The CDR3 sequence: CSARALTSEIDTQYF. CDR3 DNA: TGCAGTGCTAGAGCCCTGACTAGCGAAATAGATACGCAGTATTTT.

V usage is TRBV7-9 and J usage is TRBJ2-5; possibly TRBD2 for D (7 bases). Germline V gene data show CDR1 as SEHNR and CDR2 as FQNEAQ (reference sequence). The CDR3 extends over 13 amino acids. V was shortened by 6 bases and J by 5 bases, with 13 bases between the two germline ends. DNA for the CDR3: TGTGCCAGCAGGGGAGGGGGTCGGGAGACCCAGTACTTC. Its protein product is CASRGGGRETQYF.

Regarding this clonotype: This may be a read error: a much more frequent sequence differs by one nucleotide. This rearrangement joins TRBV28 to TRBJ2-3; possibly TRBD2 for D (5 bases). The length of the CDR3 is 15 residues. V dropped 6 bases and J dropped 0 bases, with 13 bases sitting between them. Per the germline V gene, CDR1 is MDHEN and CDR2 is SYDVKM. CDR3 in DNA: TGTGCCAGCAGCACGGTTGGCGGGAGCACAGATACGCAGTATTTT. Translation gives CASSTVGGSTDTQYF.

This sequence joins TRBV28 and TRBJ2-7, with 8 positions matching TRBD2. The junction had 7 bases not matched to a gene; V was cut back by 8 bases and J by 4 bases. The germline V gene encodes CDR1 MDHEN and CDR2 SYDVKM. The CDR3 is made up of 13 amino acids. The CDR3 loop reads CASCEAGEYEQYF. For the CDR3, the DNA is TGTGCCAGCTGTGAAGCGGGAGAGTACGAGCAGTACTTC.

This chain uses TRBV28 with TRBJ1-2; D not resolved. This CDR3 spans 14 amino acids. The germline gives CDR1 MDHEN, CDR2 SYDVKM. Trimming shortened V by 4 bases and J by 4 bases, and 13 bases separated the two germline ends. The CDR3 DNA follows: TGTGCCAGCAGTTCCCCAGCGGGCAGCTATGGCTACACCTTC. Amino acid sequence: CASSSPAGSYGYTF.

Many counts were recorded for this clonotype. The chain joins TRBV24-1 to TRBJ2-1, with D perhaps matching TRBD1 or TRBD2 (5 bases each). Trimming cost V 4 bases and J 9 bases, with 15 bases left between them. This CDR3 comprises 14 residues. Germline V lookup: CDR1 KGHDR, CDR2 SFDVKD. The CDR3 is CATSDPGPGSEQFF. Here the CDR3 DNA reads TGTGCCACCAGTGACCCGGGACCTGGTAGTGAGCAGTTCTTC.

CDR3 in amino acids: CASSLGSPGLASDTQYF. The CDR3, as DNA: TGTGCCAGCAGCTTAGGCTCCCCGGGACTAGCTTCAGATACGCAGTATTTT. The chain recombines TRBV11-3 with TRBJ2-3; the match to TRBD2 covers 9 bases. Germline CDR1 reads SGHNT; CDR2 reads YENEEA. This CDR3 is built from 17 residues. V shed 1 base and J 4 bases; nucleotides not matched to a gene: 9.

The table lists this clonotype with a few counts. J is TRBJ2-2 and V is TRBV10-3; TRBD1 is a possible D gene (5 bases). The CDR3 runs to 13 residues. Germline V gives CDR1 ENHRY, CDR2 SYGVKD. The V gene lost 6 bases and the J gene lost 4 bases, with 9 bases spanning the gap. This CDR3 is CAIRGAGTGELFF. The CDR3 nucleotides read TGTGCCATCAGAGGGGCCGGCACCGGGGAGCTGTTTTTT.

The chain uses TRBV2 and TRBJ2-4; the D is unclear. Germline CDR1 reads SNHLY; CDR2 reads FYNNEI. The CDR3 has 14 amino acids. V gave up 1 base and J gave up 0 bases, with 4 bases separating them. CDR3 residues: CASSEGEAKNIQYF. In nucleotides, the CDR3 is TGTGCCAGCAGTGAAGGGGAAGCCAAAAACATTCAGTACTTC.

This clonotype was counted at least ten times. This chain connects TRBV12-3 or TRBV12-4 to TRBJ2-7, with D perhaps given as TRBD1 or TRBD2 (5 bases each). CDR3 length: 14 residues. V lost 3 bases to trimming and J lost 2 bases, with 11 bases between them. The CDR3 DNA is TGTGCCAGCAGTTTGGTCCTGGGACCCTACGAGCAGTACTTC. Residues: CASSLVLGPYEQYF.

This clonotype was seen ten or more times. V gene TRBV7-9 combines with J gene TRBJ2-7; a weak D match, TRBD2 (6 bases). Looked up from germline, CDR1 is SEHNR and CDR2 is FQNEAQ (reference sequence). This CDR3 region has 14 residues. Trimming shortened V by 0 bases and J by 5 bases, and 11 bases separated the two germline ends. Written as DNA, the CDR3 is TGTGCCAGCAGCTTAGCGGGAGGTGTACACGAGCAGTACTTC. Protein product: CASSLAGGVHEQYF.

This clonotype was found many times. The chain combines TRBV27 with TRBJ2-5; D is perhaps TRBD1 or TRBD2 (5 bases each). Germline V lookup: CDR1 MNHEY, CDR2 SMNVEV (reference sequence). The CDR3 totals 13 residues. Trimming pared 3 bases from V and 5 bases from J, leaving 10 bases between. The CDR3 region is CASSFMGDETQYF. CDR3 nucleotides: TGTGCCAGCAGTTTTATGGGGGATGAGACCCAGTACTTC.

This clonotype was seen ten or more times. V and J are TRBV28 and TRBJ2-7; D is unresolved. The CDR3 is made up of 14 amino acids. The ends were cut back, 4 bases at V and 2 bases at J, with 12 bases in the middle. The germline V gene encodes CDR1 MDHEN and CDR2 SYDVKM. This chain's CDR3 is CASSSPERPYEQYF. In DNA, the CDR3 is TGTGCCAGCAGTTCGCCAGAACGTCCCTACGAGCAGTACTTC.

This clonotype was found many times. The genes are TRBV6-1 and TRBJ2-5; D is unclear. This CDR3 is built from 14 residues. Germline V lookup: CDR1 MNHNS, CDR2 SASEGT. V was pared by 5 bases and J by 5 bases, with 15 bases between. Here the CDR3 reads CASSYLSSRETQYF. DNA of the CDR3: TGTGCCAGCAGTTATTTGTCCTCTAGGGAGACCCAGTACTTC.

In this sample, this clonotype turned up many times. The chain recombines TRBV7-2 with TRBJ2-3; no clear D gene. The germline V gene has CDR1 SGHTA and CDR2 FQGNSA. This CDR3 region has 14 residues. Trimming cost V 6 bases and J 4 bases, with 14 bases left between them. The CDR3 DNA reads TGTGCCAGCAGTCCCCGCTCATGGGCAGATACGCAGTATTTT. It codes for CASSPRSWADTQYF.

This clonotype has only a few counts. The chain has TRBV20-1 and TRBJ1-5; D unresolved. The CDR3 has 13 amino acids. Germline V CDR1 and CDR2: DFQATT, SNEGSKA (reference sequence). V shed 6 bases and J shed 4 bases, with 13 bases lying between them. For the CDR3, the DNA is TGCAGTGCCAAAAAGGGCCTGAATCAGCCCCAGCATTTT. Its translation: CSAKKGLNQPQHF.